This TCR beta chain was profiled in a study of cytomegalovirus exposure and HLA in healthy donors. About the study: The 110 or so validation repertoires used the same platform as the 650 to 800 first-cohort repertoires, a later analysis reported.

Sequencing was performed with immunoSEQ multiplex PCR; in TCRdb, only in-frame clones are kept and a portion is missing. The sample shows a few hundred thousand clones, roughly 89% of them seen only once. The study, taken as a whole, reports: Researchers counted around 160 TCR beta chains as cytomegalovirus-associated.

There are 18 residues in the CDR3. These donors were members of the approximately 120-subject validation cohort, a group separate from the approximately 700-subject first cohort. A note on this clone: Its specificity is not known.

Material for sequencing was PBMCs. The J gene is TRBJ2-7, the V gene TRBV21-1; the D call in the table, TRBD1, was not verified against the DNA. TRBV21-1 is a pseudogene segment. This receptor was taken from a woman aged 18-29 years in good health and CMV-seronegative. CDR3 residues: CASSKEVGTGLISYEQYF. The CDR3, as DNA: TGTGCCAGCAGCAAAGAAGTTGGGACAGGGCTCATCTCCTACGAGCAGTACTTC.